A selection of T cell receptor beta chains follows, all from one sample in a study of blood T cell repertoires in COVID-19. Produced via immunoSEQ multiplex PCR; TCRdb's table is partial and in-frame only. The table shows under 450,000 clones, with about nine tenths occurring only once. The sample was peripheral blood. The receptors derive from a woman aged 45 to 65 with COVID-19, enrolled during active disease. Each CDR3 is given with its conserved first and last residue. D genes are given only for firm matches. For some rows the clone size is stated as once, few or many, or as a class when expanded; others skip it.

V: TRBV19
D: TRBD2
size: -
J: TRBJ2-1
DNA: TGTGCCAGTAGTATCTGGGGACTAGCGATATACAATGAGCAGTTCTTC
CDR3: CASSIWGLAIYNEQFF

V: TRBV11-3
D: -
size: -
J: TRBJ2-3
DNA: TGTGCCAGCAGCACCTATAGCACAGATACGCAGTATTTT
CDR3: CASSTYSTDTQYF

V: TRBV5-1
D: TRBD1
size: -
J: TRBJ1-1
DNA: TGCGCCAGCAGCTCCGCCCTACAGGGGCTAGACACTGAAGCTTTCTTT
CDR3: CASSSALQGLDTEAFF

V: TRBV28
D: -
size: -
J: TRBJ1-2
DNA: TGTGCCAGCACCTCGGGGACTAACTATGGCTACACCTTC
CDR3: CASTSGTNYGYTF

V: TRBV18
D: TRBD1
size: -
J: TRBJ1-2
DNA: TGTGCCAGCTCACCCGATTCGACAGGGATCTATGGCTACACCTTC
CDR3: CASSPDSTGIYGYTF

V: TRBV30
D: TRBD1
size: -
J: TRBJ1-2
DNA: TGTGCCTGGGAGATGGACAGGGGGTATGGCTACACCTTC
CDR3: CAWEMDRGYGYTF

V: TRBV7-2
D: -
size: -
J: TRBJ1-5
DNA: TGTGCCAGCAGCTTGGTCGGGCAGCCCCAGCATTTT
CDR3: CASSLVGQPQHF

V: TRBV5-1
D: -
size: -
J: TRBJ1-2
DNA: TGCGCCAGCACCTTAGGCAGCACGGGGAACTATGGCTACACCTTC
CDR3: CASTLGSTGNYGYTF

V: TRBV10-2
D: TRBD2
size: -
J: TRBJ2-7
DNA: TGCGCCAGCAACAGCGGGGGGCCCTCCTACGAGCAGTACTTC
CDR3: CASNSGGPSYEQYF

V: TRBV7-2
D: -
size: once
J: TRBJ2-7
DNA: TGTGCCAGCAGCTTAGTAGCCAGAGCCTACGAGCAGTACTTC
CDR3: CASSLVARAYEQYF

V: TRBV6-5
D: TRBD1
size: -
J: TRBJ2-1
DNA: TGTGCCAGCAGTTACTCGACCCGGACAGGGTATGTGGAGCAGTTCTTC
CDR3: CASSYSTRTGYVEQFF

V: TRBV20-1
D: TRBD1
size: -
J: TRBJ1-4
DNA: TGCAGTGCTAGTTGGGACAGGGGCGAAAAACTGTTTTTT
CDR3: CSASWDRGEKLFF

V: TRBV9
D: -
size: -
J: TRBJ1-1
DNA: TGTGCCAGCAGCGTAGCGGGGGGGGGCACTGAAGCTTTCTTT
CDR3: CASSVAGGGTEAFF

V: TRBV2
D: -
size: -
J: TRBJ2-5
DNA: TGTGCCAGCACCGGCGATGGGGGGGGGCCGGAGACCCAGTACTTC
CDR3: CASTGDGGGPETQYF

V: TRBV5-1
D: -
size: -
J: TRBJ1-2
DNA: TGCGCCAGCAGCGGTGGGGGGTATGGCTACACCTTC
CDR3: CASSGGGYGYTF

V: TRBV5-1
D: -
size: once
J: TRBJ2-7
DNA: TGCGCCAGCAGCGGGGCCTCCTACGAGCAGTACTTC
CDR3: CASSGASYEQYF

V: TRBV5-1
D: TRBD2
size: -
J: TRBJ2-3
DNA: TGCGCCAGCAGCGAGGGACTAGCGACCGATACGCAGTATTTT
CDR3: CASSEGLATDTQYF

V: TRBV10-3
D: -
size: -
J: TRBJ1-4
DNA: TGTGCCATCAGTCCGGGGTCAGCAACTAATGAAAAACTGTTTTTT
CDR3: CAISPGSATNEKLFF

V: TRBV7-6
D: -
size: -
J: TRBJ1-1
DNA: TGTGCCAGCAGTATTCTCACTGAAGCTTTCTTT
CDR3: CASSILTEAFF

V: TRBV6-4
D: TRBD2
size: -
J: TRBJ2-1
DNA: TGTGCCAGCAGTGACCAACCGGGACTAGCGGGGGGTTACAATGAGCAGTTCTTC
CDR3: CASSDQPGLAGGYNEQFF

V: TRBV28
D: TRBD2
size: -
J: TRBJ2-1
DNA: TGTGCCAGCAGACGCCCTATAGCCGGGGGGGCAGGCAATGAGCAGTTCTTC
CDR3: CASRRPIAGGAGNEQFF

V: TRBV7-6
D: -
size: -
J: TRBJ2-1
DNA: TGTGCCAGCAGCTTAGCGTTCAGACTAGTCCTATCCTACAATGAGCAGTTCTTC
CDR3: CASSLAFRLVLSYNEQFF

V: TRBV28
D: -
size: -
J: TRBJ1-2
DNA: TGTGCCAGCAGTTTGTATAGGATAGGGGGGGATGGCTACACCTTC
CDR3: CASSLYRIGGDGYTF

V: TRBV25-1
D: -
size: -
J: TRBJ1-1
DNA: TGTGCCAGCAGCAAAAAGAAAAGGGGTTTGCCCACTGAAGCTTTCTTT
CDR3: CASSKKKRGLPTEAFF

V: TRBV10-3
D: TRBD1
size: -
J: TRBJ2-3
DNA: TGTGCCATCAGTGCAGGGGGCGCAACTACAGATACGCAGTATTTT
CDR3: CAISAGGATTDTQYF

V: TRBV5-1
D: -
size: -
J: TRBJ1-2
DNA: TGCGCCAGCAGCTTGGCCTCGAGTTACTATGGCTACACCTTC
CDR3: CASSLASSYYGYTF

V: TRBV27
D: TRBD2
size: -
J: TRBJ2-5
DNA: TGTGCCAGCAGTCGGACTAGCGGGGGCCAGGAGACCCAGTACTTC
CDR3: CASSRTSGGQETQYF